Reported below is one T cell receptor beta chain. Its specific antigen is unknown. Base quality data are lacking; no much larger clone is found one base away. The sample is drawn from a study of CD8 T cells in Susac syndrome (dated by TCRdb to between 2019 and 2020). About the full investigation: Of the Susac syndrome patients who were sequenced, roughly eight were in clinical remission while 5 or 6 had clinically active disease. At blood withdrawal, Susac syndrome patients were therapy-naive, treated with corticosteroids (with IVIg additionally given to some), or treated with IVIg alone. Whether CD8+ T cell activation and differentiation in Susac syndrome was antigen driven was tested using repertoire sequencing. Clonality of the CD8+ T cell repertoire was compared between roughly twelve healthy donors, around 14 Susac syndrome patients and 15 multiple sclerosis patients.

RNA was extracted using the RNeasy kit, and roughly 0.45 to 1 microgram was reverse transcribed with random hexamers. TCR beta CDR3 regions were amplified with the immunoSEQ multiplex PCR assay covering 54 Vbeta and 13 Jbeta segments. PCR amplification bias was corrected using a synthetic template baseline for primer optimization and computational correction. Per the original workflow: Only productive sequences were kept, with reads annotated to V, D and J genes according to IMGT and analyzed in immunoSEQ Analyzer. Clonality was calculated as one minus the Shannon entropy normalized by log2 of the number of productive unique sequences. Public and private clones were assessed among the 100 most prevalent clones of each patient and control. A clone was defined as Susac-specific if it was absent from the healthy and MS cohorts, from roughly 980 published viral clones and from other ImmuneACCESS disease sequences. TCRdb trimmed public reads at Q25 via fastp, called clones via MiXCR and kept in-frame beta chains. When rows share a CDR3 protein, they turn into one entry using the most common DNA and genes. V and J calls and clone size were set by TCRdb, not the authors. The sample includes around 80,000 distinct CDR3 sequences, with about 96% observed a single time. Of the sample, more than 0.35% is held by the ten largest clones.

Peripheral blood CD8+ and CD4+ T cells from healthy donors, Susac syndrome patients and multiple sclerosis patients were profiled by high-throughput TCR beta sequencing. The Susac syndrome patients fulfilled recently defined diagnostic criteria for definite or probable disease. Bulk CD8+ and CD4+ T cells were purified magnetically by negative isolation, whereas CD8+ TEMRA cells were enriched by FACS. Blood was collected in EDTA tubes and processed within 24 hours, with PBMCs isolated through density gradient centrifugation. PBMCs intended for TCR sequencing were cryopreserved in liquid nitrogen and were subsequently thawed in a 37 degrees C water bath. The sorted or isolated CD4+, CD8+ and CD8+ TEMRA cells had a purity of 90% or higher. Overall study results and their limits: Roughly 15 and five Susac-specific public clones were found in the total CD8+ and CD8+ TEMRA repertoires, respectively. The TCR sequencing and HLA analysis was acknowledged to have included a relatively small number of individuals. Susac syndrome CD8+ repertoires showed clonal expansion, highest in CD8+ TEMRA cells and greater in clinically active than remitting patients.

The material sequenced was CD8+ T cells from PBMCs. This receptor was obtained from a human donor with Susac syndrome.

The bases read TGTGCCAGCAGTTTTAGACCAAAAACTGAAGCTTTCTTT. Its protein is CASSFRPKTEAFF. The sequence is built from TRBV7-8 and TRBJ1-1; no confident D gene assignment can be made. Looking up the germline V gene yields CDR1 SGHVS and CDR2 FQNEAQ. Measured from the cysteine to the phenylalanine, the CDR3 is 13 residues long. The kept DNA is CDR3 alone, 39 bases in frame from the first base. The germline ends are 13 bases apart after V is trimmed by 6 bases and J by 5 bases.